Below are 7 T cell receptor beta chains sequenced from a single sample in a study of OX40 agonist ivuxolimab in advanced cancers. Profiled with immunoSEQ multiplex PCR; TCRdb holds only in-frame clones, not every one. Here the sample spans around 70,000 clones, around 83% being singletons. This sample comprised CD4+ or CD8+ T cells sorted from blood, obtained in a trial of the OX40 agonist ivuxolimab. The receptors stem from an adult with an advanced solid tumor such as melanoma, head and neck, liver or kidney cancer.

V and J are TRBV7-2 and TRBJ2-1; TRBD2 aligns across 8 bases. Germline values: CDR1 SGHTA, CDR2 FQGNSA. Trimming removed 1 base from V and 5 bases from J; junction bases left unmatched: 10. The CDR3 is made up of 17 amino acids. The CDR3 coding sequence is TGTGCCAGCAGCTTAGTTTATGGCACTAGCGGCCACAATGAGCAGTTCTTC. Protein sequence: CASSLVYGTSGHNEQFF.

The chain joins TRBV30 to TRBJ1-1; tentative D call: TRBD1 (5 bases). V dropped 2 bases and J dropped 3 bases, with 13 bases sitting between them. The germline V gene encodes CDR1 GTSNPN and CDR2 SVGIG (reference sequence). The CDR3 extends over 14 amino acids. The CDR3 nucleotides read TGTGCCTGGAGTCCTAAGGACACCTACACTGAAGCTTTCTTT. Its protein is CAWSPKDTYTEAFF.

The CDR3 spells CASSLSFKGMGEQYF. Here the CDR3 DNA reads TGCGCCAGCAGCTTGTCTTTTAAGGGGATGGGCGAGCAGTACTTC. The chain recombines TRBV5-1 with TRBJ2-7; tentative D call: TRBD1 (5 bases). Germline-derived CDR1 and CDR2 are SGHRS and YFSETQ. V gave up 1 base and J gave up 6 bases, with 17 bases separating them. There are 15 residues in the CDR3. Using reference TRBV5-1 and TRBJ2-7 for the parts outside the CDR3, the full variable domain is KAGVTQTPRYLIKTRGQQVTLSCSPISGHRSVSWYQQTPGQGLQFLFEYFSETQRNKGNFPGRFSGRQFSNSRSEMNVSTLELGDSALYLCASSLSFKGMGEQYFGPGTRLTVT.

CDR3 coding DNA: TGTGCCAGCAGCCTCAGGGAGGGGGTTGAAAAACTGTTTTTT. Translating gives CASSLREGVEKLFF. The chain has TRBV6-4 and TRBJ1-4, with D maybe TRBD1 (6 bases). The CDR3 consists of 14 residues. V shed 6 bases and J shed 7 bases, with 15 bases lying between them. CDR1 and CDR2 (germline): MRHNA, SNTAGT.

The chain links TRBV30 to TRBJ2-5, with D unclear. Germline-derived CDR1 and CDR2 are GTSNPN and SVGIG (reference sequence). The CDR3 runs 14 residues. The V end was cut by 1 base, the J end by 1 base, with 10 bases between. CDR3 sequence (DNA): TGTGCCTGGAGTGCCCTGGGTGCCCAAGAGACCCAGTACTTC. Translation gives CAWSALGAQETQYF.

Written as DNA, the CDR3 is TGTGCCAGCAGTGAAGTGACTAGCGGGAGGGCCCGGAACGAGCAGTACTTC. Encoded protein: CASSEVTSGRARNEQYF. V is TRBV6-1 and J is TRBJ2-7; 14 bases match TRBD2. V trimming: 1 base; J trimming: 5 bases; junction bases outside the gene matches: 7. The CDR3 is 17 amino acids. Looked up from germline, CDR1 is MNHNS and CDR2 is SASEGT.

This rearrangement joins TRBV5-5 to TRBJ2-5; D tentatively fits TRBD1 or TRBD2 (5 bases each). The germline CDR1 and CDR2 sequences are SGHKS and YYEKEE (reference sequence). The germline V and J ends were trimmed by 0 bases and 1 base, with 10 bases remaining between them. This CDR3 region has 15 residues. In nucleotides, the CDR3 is TGTGCCAGCAGCTTGGTCGGGACCCGCCAAGAGACCCAGTACTTC. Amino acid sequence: CASSLVGTRQETQYF.